This T cell receptor (beta chain) was profiled in a study of blood T cell repertoires in COVID-19. Using immunoSEQ multiplex PCR, the repertoire was profiled, and TCRdb retains in-frame clones only, with some absent. The sample includes 200,000 to 250,000 clones, around four fifths of them seen just once. The CDR3 is made up of 15 amino acids. Per the germline V gene, CDR1 is LGHDT and CDR2 is YNNKEL (reference sequence). Germline trimming cut 4 bases from V and 2 bases from J; bases unmatched to any gene: 2. What was sequenced was peripheral blood. This receptor was obtained from a man aged 25-45 years who had recovered from COVID-19. This chain uses TRBV3-1 (or the pseudogene TRBV3-2) with TRBJ1-5; 10 nucleotides match TRBD1. CDR3 nucleotide sequence: TGTGCCAGCAGCCTCGGACAGGGGGGCAATCAGCCCCAGCATTTT. As protein: CASSLGQGGNQPQHF.